The sequence of this T cell receptor beta chain was determined in a study of patients and donors after allogeneic stem cell transplantation. V dropped 5 bases and J dropped 11; count of bases not matched to a gene: 10. The CDR3 length is 13 residues. There are a few counts of this clonotype. MiXCR, run by TCRdb on the RT-PCR reads, gives a single entry per CDR3 protein. The repertoire holds 900,000 to 1,000,000 distinct CDR3 sequences, with roughly 18% as singletons. Sequencing input: blood, either unsorted or a sorted T cell fraction (not recorded which). The source of this sequence is a human donor who was either an allogeneic HSCT recipient or a stem cell or donor lymphocyte infusion donor (not recorded which). It is not recorded whose cells these are; they may come from a transplant donor. The chain employs TRBV12-3 or TRBV12-4 and TRBJ1-2; 8 positions agree with TRBD1. CDR3 in amino acids: CASSRQGISPYTF. In DNA form, the CDR3 reads TGTGCCAGCAGTAGACAGGGGATCTCCCCTTACACCTTC.